This TCR beta chain was found in a study of monozygotic twins with inflammatory bowel disease (dated by TCRdb to about 2019). Regarding the study in general: A total of roughly 28 monozygotic twin pairs were included in the full study, comprising nine German pairs (four IBD-concordant, five IBD-discordant) and 19 IBD-discordant Danish pairs. Within discordant pairs, disease-associated traits were sought mainly by comparing IBD patients with their genetically identical healthy co-twins. Each individual had, on average, about 151 000 unique TCRalpha sequences and 181 000 unique TCRbeta sequences available for analysis.

Paper-wide results and their limitations: TCRbeta repertoire diversity, by inverse Simpson index, was decreased in IBD patients compared with their healthy co-twins. Because patients were on differing immunosuppressive treatments, the repertoires may have picked up extra background noise and inter-individual variability. The analysis was unable to tell different T cell subtypes apart. IBD patients shared fewer clonotypes with other individuals than healthy twins did, most markedly in patients showing signs of disease activity. The results gave no support for a single strong signal or clonotype linked to IBD. Repertoire similarity did not differ between concordant and discordant twins, which could be due to limited statistical power.

From each donor, an approximately 2.5 ml peripheral blood sample was drawn into PAXgene tubes and stored at -80 degrees C. Total RNA was isolated from whole blood with the PAXgene blood miRNA kit on an automated QIAcube, without T cell sorting. Peripheral blood from monozygotic twin pairs concordant or discordant for inflammatory bowel disease was subjected to deep TCRalpha and TCRbeta repertoire profiling with unique molecular barcoding. Smoking habits were recorded for all twin pairs, and individuals were classified as current, former or never smokers. The CDR3 contains 16 residues, cysteine and phenylalanine counted. DNA for this receptor is not on file. CDR1 DFQATT and CDR2 SNEGSKA are derived from the germline V gene (reference sequence). The library came from 5' RACE. The input for every TCR library was 3,500 to 4,000 ng of total RNA. For each sample, cDNA was synthesized in eight separate reactions using SMARTScribe reverse transcriptase. During cDNA synthesis, template switching was used to introduce unique molecular identifiers that contained a 6-nucleotide sample barcode. TCRalpha and TCRbeta cDNA was amplified by two nested PCRs of around 16 and 10 cycles, with bead purification after each PCR. Before amplification, the cDNA was treated with uracil DNA-glycosylase and purified using the QIAquick PCR purification kit. The second PCR added Illumina TruSeq-compatible adapters along with sample-specific barcodes. TapeStation and Qubit were used to check library quality and concentration, and around 5 ng of each library went into the pool. Sequencing of pooled libraries was carried out on an Illumina HiSeq2500 single-index Rapid Run using 2 x 100 bp reads and custom sequencing primers. The original methods were these. PCR and sequencing errors were corrected by UMI-based consensus assembly using MiGEC version 1.2.6. MiXCR version 2.1.1 was used to carry out V(D)J alignment, clonotype assembly and CDR3 extraction. To normalise gene usage, clonotype sharing and MAIT/NKT TCR abundance, the top 1000, 10 000 and 20 000 clonotypes in each sample were analysed. Diversity was computed as the inverse Simpson index with the vegan R package after downsampling to 27 000 UMIs. Paired Mann-Whitney U tests were applied to discordant twin pairs, and Benjamini-Hochberg correction was used for multiple testing. Through TCRdb reprocessing, the reads give one entry per CDR3 protein sequence; DNA is omitted. Here the V and J calls rest on TCRdb's processing, not on the authors' analysis. Per the sample table, the count is about 210,000 distinct CDR3 sequences. Clones ranked in the top ten supply approximately 1.5% of the sample.

With regard to this clonotype: Its specific antigen is unknown.

Recombination connected TRBV20-1 to TRBJ1-2; TCRdb proposes TRBD1, but this gene call is untestable without DNA. Sequenced material: blood. The clonotype comes from a human donor with ulcerative colitis or Crohn's disease, or a healthy co-twin of an affected twin (not recorded which). The CDR3 in this case is CSARGPGTVSNYGYTF.